This T cell receptor (beta chain) appears in the sequencing data of a study of Graves' ophthalmopathy and Graves' hyperthyroidism. Notes on the study in general: Among expanded thyroid clonotypes above 0.001 frequency, most also occurred in blood.

The diagnosis combined clinical symptoms, thyroxine, TRAb, thyroid ultrasound and orbital computed tomography scans. As the starting material, approximately 10 ml of fresh peripheral blood yielded the PBMCs. This clonotype appeared a single time. What it recognizes is unknown. Beta-chain TCR CDR3 regions were amplified from RNA transcripts. Amplification began with first-round RT-PCR using HTBI primers, then second-round multiplex PCR was performed. TCRdb redid the calling of the multiplex PCR reads with MiXCR, one entry per CDR3 protein. The sample has approximately 460,000 distinct CDR3 sequences, around 14% seen once; the top ten hold approximately 9.8%. V lost 7 bases and J lost 5, with 12 bases in between. Germline CDR1 SNHLY, CDR2 FYNNEI. The CDR3 loop spans 13 amino acids.

This receptor was obtained from a woman in her twenties or thirties with Graves' ophthalmopathy. This sequence joins TRBV2 and TRBJ1-5, with D possibly matching TRBD1 (6 bases). Source material: blood. CDR3 sequence (DNA): TGTGCCAGCACGGCAGGGGTGTATCAGCCCCAGCATTTT. Protein: CASTAGVYQPQHF. The whole variable domain, filled in from reference TRBV2 and TRBJ1-5, reads EPEVTQTPSHQVTQMGQEVILRCVPISNHLYFYWYRQILGQKVEFLVSFYNNEISEKSEIFDDQFSVERPDGSNFTLKIRSTKLEDSAMYFCASTAGVYQPQHFGDGTRLSIL.